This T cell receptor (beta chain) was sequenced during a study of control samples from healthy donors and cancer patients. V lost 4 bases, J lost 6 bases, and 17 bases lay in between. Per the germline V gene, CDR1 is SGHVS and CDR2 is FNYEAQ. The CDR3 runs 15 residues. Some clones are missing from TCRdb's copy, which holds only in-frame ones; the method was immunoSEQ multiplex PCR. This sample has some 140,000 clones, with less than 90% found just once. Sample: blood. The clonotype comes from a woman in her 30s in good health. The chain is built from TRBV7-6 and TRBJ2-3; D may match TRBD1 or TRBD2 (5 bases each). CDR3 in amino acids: CASSSANPGADTQYF. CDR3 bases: TGTGCCAGCAGCTCAGCCAACCCCGGGGCGGATACGCAGTATTTT. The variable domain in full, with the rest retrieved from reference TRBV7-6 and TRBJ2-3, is GAGVSQSPRYKVTKRGQDVALRCDPISGHVSLYWYRQALGQGPEFLTYFNYEAQQDKSGLPNDRFSAERPEGSISTLTIQRTEQRDSAMYRCASSSANPGADTQYFGPGTRLTVL.